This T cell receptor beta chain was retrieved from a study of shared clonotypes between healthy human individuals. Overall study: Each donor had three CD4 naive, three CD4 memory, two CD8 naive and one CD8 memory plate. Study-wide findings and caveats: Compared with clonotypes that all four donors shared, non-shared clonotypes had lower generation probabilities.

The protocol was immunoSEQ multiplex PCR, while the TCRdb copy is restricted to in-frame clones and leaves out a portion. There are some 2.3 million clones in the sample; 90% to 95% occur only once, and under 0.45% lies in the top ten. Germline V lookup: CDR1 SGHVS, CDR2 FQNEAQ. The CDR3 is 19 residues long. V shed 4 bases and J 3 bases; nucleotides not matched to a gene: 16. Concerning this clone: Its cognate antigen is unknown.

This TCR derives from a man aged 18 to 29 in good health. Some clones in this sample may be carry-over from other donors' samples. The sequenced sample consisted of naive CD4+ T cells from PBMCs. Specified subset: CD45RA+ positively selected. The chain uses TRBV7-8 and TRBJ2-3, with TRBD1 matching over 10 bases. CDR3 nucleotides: TGTGCCAGCAGCTCACACACGCCCCGGGACAGGGGCAGGACAGATACGCAGTATTTT. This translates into CASSSHTPRDRGRTDTQYF.